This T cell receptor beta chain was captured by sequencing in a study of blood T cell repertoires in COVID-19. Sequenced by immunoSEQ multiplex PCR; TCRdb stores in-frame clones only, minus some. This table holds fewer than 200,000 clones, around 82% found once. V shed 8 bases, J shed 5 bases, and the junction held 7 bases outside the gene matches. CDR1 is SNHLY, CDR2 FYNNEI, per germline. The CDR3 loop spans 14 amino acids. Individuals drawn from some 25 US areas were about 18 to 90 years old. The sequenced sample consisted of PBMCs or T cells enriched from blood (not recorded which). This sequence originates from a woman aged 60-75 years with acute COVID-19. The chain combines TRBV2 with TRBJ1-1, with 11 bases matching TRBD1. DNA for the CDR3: TGTGCCAGCGGGTTGGACAGGGGGCTAACTGAAGCTTTCTTT. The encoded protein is CASGLDRGLTEAFF.